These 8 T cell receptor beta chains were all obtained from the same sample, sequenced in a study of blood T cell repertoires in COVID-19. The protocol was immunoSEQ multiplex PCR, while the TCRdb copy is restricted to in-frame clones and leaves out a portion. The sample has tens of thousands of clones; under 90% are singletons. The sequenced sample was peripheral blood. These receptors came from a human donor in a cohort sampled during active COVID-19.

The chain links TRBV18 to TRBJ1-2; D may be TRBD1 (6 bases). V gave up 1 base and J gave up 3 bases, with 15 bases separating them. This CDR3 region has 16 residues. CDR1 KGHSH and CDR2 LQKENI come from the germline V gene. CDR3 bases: TGTGCCAGCTCACCACGTGGAGTGGGGGCAGACTATGGCTACACCTTC. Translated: CASSPRGVGADYGYTF.

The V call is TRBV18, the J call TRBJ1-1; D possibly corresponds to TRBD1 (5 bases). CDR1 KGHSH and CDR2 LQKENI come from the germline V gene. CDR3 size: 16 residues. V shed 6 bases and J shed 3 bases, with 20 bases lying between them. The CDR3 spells CASSPRGSSLYTEAFF. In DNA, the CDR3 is TGTGCCAGCTCCCCTCGGGGGTCCTCACTTTACACTGAAGCTTTCTTT.

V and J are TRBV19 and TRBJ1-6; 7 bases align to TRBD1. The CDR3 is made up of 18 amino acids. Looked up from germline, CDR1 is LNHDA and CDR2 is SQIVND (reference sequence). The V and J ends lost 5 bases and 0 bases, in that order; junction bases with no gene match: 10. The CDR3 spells CASSPFGQASSYNSPLHF. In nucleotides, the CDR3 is TGTGCCAGTAGTCCCTTTGGACAGGCGTCCTCCTATAATTCACCCCTCCACTTT.

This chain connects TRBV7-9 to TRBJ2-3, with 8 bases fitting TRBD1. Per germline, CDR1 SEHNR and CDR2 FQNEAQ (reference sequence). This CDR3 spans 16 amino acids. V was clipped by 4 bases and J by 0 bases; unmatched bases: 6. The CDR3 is CASSYGDRTSTDTQYF. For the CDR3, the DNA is TGTGCCAGCAGCTACGGGGACAGGACTAGCACAGATACGCAGTATTTT.

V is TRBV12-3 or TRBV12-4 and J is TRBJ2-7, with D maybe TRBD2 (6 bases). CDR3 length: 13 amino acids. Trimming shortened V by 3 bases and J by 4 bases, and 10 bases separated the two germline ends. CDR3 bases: TGTGCCAGCAGTTTTGCCGGGGGATACGAGCAGTACTTC. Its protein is CASSFAGGYEQYF.

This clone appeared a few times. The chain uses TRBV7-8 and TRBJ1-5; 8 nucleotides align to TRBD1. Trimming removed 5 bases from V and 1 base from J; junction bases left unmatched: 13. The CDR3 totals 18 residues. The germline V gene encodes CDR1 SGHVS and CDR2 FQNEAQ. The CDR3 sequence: CASSRGGRGRTSNQPQHF. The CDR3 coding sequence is TGTGCCAGCAGCCGAGGGGGCAGGGGGCGAACAAGCAATCAGCCCCAGCATTTT.

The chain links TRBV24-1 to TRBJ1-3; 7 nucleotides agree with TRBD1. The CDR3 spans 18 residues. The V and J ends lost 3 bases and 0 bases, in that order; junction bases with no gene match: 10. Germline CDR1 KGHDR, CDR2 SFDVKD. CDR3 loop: CATSDPRDSKPSGNTIYF. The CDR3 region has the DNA TGTGCCACCAGTGATCCCAGGGACAGTAAACCCTCTGGAAACACCATATATTTT.

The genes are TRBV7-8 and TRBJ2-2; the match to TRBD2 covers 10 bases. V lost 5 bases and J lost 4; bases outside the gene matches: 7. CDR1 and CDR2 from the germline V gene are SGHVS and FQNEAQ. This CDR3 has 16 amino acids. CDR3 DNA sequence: TGTGCCAGCAGCCCCAGCGGGGGGGGGACCACCGGGGAGCTGTTTTTT. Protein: CASSPSGGGTTGELFF. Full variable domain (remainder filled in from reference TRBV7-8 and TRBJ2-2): GAGVSQSPRYKVAKRGQDVALRCDPISGHVSLFWYQQALGQGPEFLTYFQNEAQLDKSGLPSDRFFAERPEGSVSTLKIQRTQQEDSAVYLCASSPSGGGTTGELFFGEGSRLTVL.